A single sample is the source of the 29 T cell receptor beta chains below, sequenced in a study of STAT5B mutations in CD4+ large granular lymphocyte leukemia. Measured with immunoSEQ multiplex PCR; TCRdb has only the in-frame clones, and not every one. Of more than 45,000 clones in the sample, around 70% were seen once. Sequencing input: CD4+ T cells from blood buffy coats. These receptors were obtained from a human donor in good health.

The genes are TRBV5-6 and TRBJ2-7; 8 positions agree with TRBD1. The CDR3 has 15 amino acids. Germline CDR1 and CDR2: SGHDT and YYEEEE. J lost 6 bases, V lost 4 bases, and 12 bases had no gene match. The CDR3 sequence: CASSRPGQGAIEQYV. As DNA, the CDR3 is TGTGCCAGCAGCCGGCCCGGGCAGGGGGCAATCGAGCAGTACGTC.

The chain recombines TRBV7-9 with TRBJ1-2; D is uncertain. Trimming shortened V by 1 base and J by 2 bases, and 8 bases separated the two germline ends. The CDR3 is 14 residues long. The germline gives CDR1 SEHNR, CDR2 FQNEAQ (reference sequence). The CDR3 reads CASSLVPENYGYTF. CDR3 nucleotide sequence: TGTGCCAGCAGCTTAGTCCCAGAAAACTATGGCTACACCTTC.

This clone was recorded only once. The gene calls are TRBV28 and TRBJ2-5; D possibly corresponds to TRBD1 (6 bases). The CDR3 sequence is 14 residues long. The germline V gene has CDR1 MDHEN and CDR2 SYDVKM. The germline V and J ends were trimmed by 5 bases and 5 bases, with 15 bases remaining between them. The CDR3 nucleotides are TGTGCCAGCAGTATACCTACAGGGTCGGAGACCCAGTACTTC. It is translated as CASSIPTGSETQYF.

There are a few counts of this clone. This chain joins TRBV14 and TRBJ2-2; the D is unclear. Trimming shortened V by 1 base and J by 3 bases, and 9 bases separated the two germline ends. The CDR3 spans 15 residues. The germline V gene has CDR1 SGHDN and CDR2 FVKESK. CDR3 sequence (DNA): TGTGCCAGCAGCCAAGTGTTAGGACACACCGGGGAGCTGTTTTTT. Translated, it gives CASSQVLGHTGELFF.

This chain joins TRBV21-1 and TRBJ2-6; the D call in the table, TRBD1, was not verified against the DNA. TRBV21-1 is deemed a pseudogene. The CDR3 totals 17 residues. The CDR3 bases are TGTGCCAGCAGCCATCGGGACAGTGACTCTGGGGCCAACGTCCTGACTTTC. Protein sequence: CASSHRDSDSGANVLTF.

This chain joins TRBV18 and TRBJ1-2; tentative D call: TRBD1 (5 bases). V was cut by 1 base and J by 8 bases, with 14 bases left in between. This CDR3 contains 14 residues. Germline CDR1 reads KGHSH; CDR2 reads LQKENI. The CDR3 here is CASSPQGQMGGYTF. The CDR3 region has the DNA TGTGCCAGCTCACCACAGGGGCAGATGGGAGGCTACACCTTC.

This CDR3 is CASSRDRDLSGTGELFF. The CDR3 nucleotides are TGCGCCAGCAGTCGGGACAGGGATTTGTCGGGCACCGGGGAGCTGTTTTTT. V gene TRBV10-1 combines with J gene TRBJ2-2; 9 nucleotides agree with TRBD1. CDR1 WNHNN and CDR2 SYGVQD come from the germline V gene (reference sequence). The CDR3 totals 17 residues. The trim removed 5 bases at V and 4 bases at J, leaving 11 bases unmatched.

This chain uses TRBV11-1 with TRBJ2-5, with TRBD1 identical over 7 bases. Germline loops: CDR1 SGHAT, CDR2 FQDESV (reference sequence). This CDR3 region has 14 residues. V lost 5 bases to trimming and J lost 7 bases; unmatched junction nucleotides: 10. The DNA for the CDR3 is TGTGCCAGCAGCCCCAGGACAGGCCCTGGGACCCAGTACTTC. Protein product: CASSPRTGPGTQYF.

The chain is built from TRBV7-2 and TRBJ1-5, with D perhaps TRBD1 (6 bases). V lost 1 base to trimming and J lost 1 base, with 11 bases between them. Germline assignment: CDR1 SGHTA and CDR2 FQGNSA. This CDR3 contains 16 residues. CDR3 coding DNA: TGTGCCAGCAGCTTAGTTGGGGGGCAGAGCAATCAGCCCCAGCATTTT. Translated, it gives CASSLVGGQSNQPQHF. Variable domain in full (rest from reference TRBV7-2 and TRBJ1-5): GAGVSQSPSNKVTEKGKDVELRCDPISGHTALYWYRQSLGQGLEFLIYFQGNSAPDKSGLPSDRFSAERTGGSVSTLTIQRTQQEDSAVYLCASSLVGGQSNQPQHFGDGTRLSIL.

V and J are TRBV7-2 and TRBJ1-5, with a tentative D call TRBD1 (5 bases). This CDR3 spans 17 amino acids. V dropped 1 base and J dropped 6 bases, with 19 bases sitting between them. Germline lookup yields CDR1 SGHTA and CDR2 FQGNSA. Written as DNA, the CDR3 is TGTGCCAGCAGCTTAGACAGAGGAGGGGTTTCGGGTCAGCCCCAGCATTTT. Protein product: CASSLDRGGVSGQPQHF.

The chain employs TRBV7-9 and TRBJ1-2, with TRBD1 identical over 8 bases. V gave up 5 bases and J gave up 5 bases; unmatched junction bases: 10. Germline CDR1 and CDR2: SEHNR and FQNEAQ (reference sequence). The CDR3 totals 15 residues. CDR3 sequence: CASSPRAGGGYGYTF. In DNA, the CDR3 is TGTGCCAGCAGCCCCCGGGCAGGGGGCGGGTATGGCTACACCTTC.

V and J are TRBV11-2 and TRBJ2-2; 7 bases map to TRBD1. The CDR3 consists of 17 residues. Germline lookup yields CDR1 SGHAT and CDR2 FQNNGV. J was trimmed by 5 bases and V by 2 bases; bases with no gene match: 11. The CDR3: CASSLRPGQDGTGELFF. The CDR3 DNA reads TGTGCCAGCAGCTTACGACCCGGACAGGATGGGACCGGGGAGCTGTTTTTT.

This chain links TRBV2 with TRBJ2-1; no clear D. V lost 5 bases to trimming and J lost 12 bases, with 8 bases between them. CDR1 and CDR2 from the germline V gene are SNHLY and FYNNEI. This CDR3 is built from 10 residues. CDR3 bases: TGTGCCAGCAGTCGTGAGGCGCAGTTCTTC. Amino acid sequence: CASSREAQFF.

The chain is built from TRBV7-9 and TRBJ2-3, with TRBD2 identical over 7 bases. This CDR3 contains 14 residues. The ends lost 11 bases at V and 0 bases at J; junction bases unmatched: 8. Germline values: CDR1 SEHNR, CDR2 FQNEAQ (reference sequence). The CDR3 DNA is TGTGCCTGCTCAGCGGGGCAAAGCACAGATACGCAGTATTTT. Its protein product is CACSAGQSTDTQYF.

V and J are TRBV5-6 and TRBJ1-4, with a weak D call TRBD1 (6 bases). The germline CDR1 and CDR2 sequences are SGHDT and YYEEEE. The CDR3 totals 15 residues. The ends were cut back, 0 bases at V and 5 bases at J, with 11 bases in the middle. The CDR3 loop is CASSLEVQGNEKLFF. The CDR3 DNA reads TGTGCCAGCAGCTTGGAGGTACAGGGAAATGAAAAACTGTTTTTT. Full variable domain (remainder filled in from reference TRBV5-6 and TRBJ1-4): DAGVTQSPTHLIKTRGQQVTLRCSPKSGHDTVSWYQQALGQGPQFIFQYYEEEERQRGNFPDRFSGHQFPNYSSELNVNALLLGDSALYLCASSLEVQGNEKLFFGSGTQLSVL.

The chain links TRBV5-6 to TRBJ2-1; weak D call: TRBD2 (6 bases). This CDR3 has 13 amino acids. The germline V gene encodes CDR1 SGHDT and CDR2 YYEEEE. V dropped 3 bases and J dropped 4 bases, with 8 bases sitting between them. CDR3 amino acids: CASSSRGYNEQFF. The DNA for the CDR3 is TGTGCCAGCAGCTCCCGGGGGTACAATGAGCAGTTCTTC.

This clone appeared a few times. V gene TRBV5-6 combines with J gene TRBJ1-6; D is ambiguous. The CDR3 is 14 amino acids. V gave up 4 bases and J gave up 8 bases, with 13 bases separating them. Looked up from germline, CDR1 is SGHDT and CDR2 is YYEEEE. The CDR3 DNA sequence: TGTGCCAGCAGCGTCGGAGTTTCGGATTCACCCCTCCACTTT. It yields the protein CASSVGVSDSPLHF.

This chain joins TRBV11-1 and TRBJ1-6; D call uncertain. The CDR3 is made up of 16 amino acids. Germline lookup yields CDR1 SGHAT and CDR2 FQDESV (reference sequence). Deletions cut 5 bases from V and 4 bases from J, with 15 bases between. The CDR3 DNA follows: TGTGCCAGCAGCCCAGACGATCAAGTTTATAATTCACCCCTCCACTTT. It specifies CASSPDDQVYNSPLHF.

The V gene is TRBV7-6, the J gene TRBJ2-3; D gene ambiguous. This CDR3 region has 12 residues. V was clipped by 1 base and J by 4 bases, with 3 bases between them. Germline loops: CDR1 SGHVS, CDR2 FNYEAQ. The CDR3 protein is CASSLGPDTQYF. CDR3 bases: TGTGCCAGCAGCTTAGGACCAGATACGCAGTATTTT. Drawing the rest from reference TRBV7-6 and TRBJ2-3, the complete variable domain is GAGVSQSPRYKVTKRGQDVALRCDPISGHVSLYWYRQALGQGPEFLTYFNYEAQQDKSGLPNDRFSAERPEGSISTLTIQRTEQRDSAMYRCASSLGPDTQYFGPGTRLTVL.

The CDR3 protein is CASSDSARADTQYF. The CDR3 DNA sequence: TGTGCCAGCAGTGACTCGGCTAGGGCTGATACGCAGTATTTT. The chain has TRBV6-4 and TRBJ2-3; D gene uncertain. This CDR3 region has 14 residues. The V and J ends lost 0 bases and 6 bases respectively, with 10 bases between them. Per germline, CDR1 MRHNA and CDR2 SNTAGT.

This clone was observed a few times. This chain uses TRBV9 with TRBJ2-7; the D is unclear. Per germline, CDR1 SGDLS and CDR2 YYNGEE. The CDR3 runs to 12 residues. The ends were cut back, 0 bases at V and 6 bases at J, with 7 bases in the middle. The CDR3 is CASSVEFGEQYV. The CDR3 coding sequence is TGTGCCAGCAGCGTAGAATTTGGCGAGCAGTACGTC.

The chain links TRBV30 to TRBJ2-2; TRBD2 is a possible D gene (7 bases). Germline assignment: CDR1 GTSNPN and CDR2 SVGIG (reference sequence). The length of the CDR3 is 15 residues. V lost 4 bases and J 6 bases, leaving 18 bases between the germline ends. The CDR3 DNA reads TGTGCCTGGATGGTTGGGGGGGCGGGTTCCGGGGAGCTGTTTTTT. As protein: CAWMVGGAGSGELFF. Full variable domain (outside the CDR3, taken from reference TRBV30 and TRBJ2-2): SQTIHQWPATLVQPVGSPLSLECTVEGTSNPNLYWYRQAAGRGLQLLFYSVGIGQISSEVPQNLSASRPQDRQFILSSKKLLLSDSGFYLCAWMVGGAGSGELFFGEGSRLTVL.

The chain uses TRBV6-5 and TRBJ1-5; D gene ambiguous. CDR3 length equals 14 residues. V was cut by 6 bases and J by 5 bases, with 14 bases left in between. Germline loops: CDR1 MNHEY, CDR2 SVGAGI. In nucleotides, the CDR3 is TGTGCCAGCAGGCCCCGGACGGCGGATCAGCCCCAGCATTTT. It yields the protein CASRPRTADQPQHF.

The V gene is TRBV6-6, the J gene TRBJ2-5; D is ambiguous. The CDR3 is 13 amino acids. V was clipped by 0 bases and J by 4 bases, with 6 bases between them. Germline-derived CDR1 and CDR2 are MNHNY and SVGAGI (reference sequence). CDR3 bases: TGTGCCAGCAGTTACTCTGGCGCAGAGACCCAGTACTTC. It translates to CASSYSGAETQYF.

This chain links TRBV27 with TRBJ1-5; weak D call: TRBD1 (6 bases). The CDR3 contains 15 residues. V was clipped by 4 bases and J by 3 bases, with 13 bases between them. The germline V gene has CDR1 MNHEY and CDR2 SMNVEV (reference sequence). The CDR3 nucleotides are TGTGCCAGCAGTTCATCACAGGGATACAATCAGCCCCAGCATTTT. This translates into CASSSSQGYNQPQHF.

The V gene is TRBV7-2, the J gene TRBJ1-4; no firm D call. V lost 2 bases to trimming and J lost 0 bases, with 10 bases between them. The CDR3 has 16 amino acids. Germline loops: CDR1 SGHTA, CDR2 FQGNSA. CDR3 sequence reads: CASSLTGRATNEKLFF. CDR3 DNA sequence: TGTGCCAGCAGCTTAACGGGGAGGGCAACTAATGAAAAACTGTTTTTT.

The genes are TRBV7-9 and TRBJ2-3; no firm D call. CDR3 length: 13 residues. Germline-derived CDR1 and CDR2 are SEHNR and FQNEAQ (reference sequence). V gave up 4 bases and J gave up 5 bases, with 10 bases separating them. The CDR3 DNA sequence: TGTGCCAGCAGCTCTGGGGTCGGAGATACGCAGTATTTT. As protein: CASSSGVGDTQYF.

J is TRBJ1-4 and V is TRBV19; no clear D. This CDR3 region has 15 residues. The germline gives CDR1 LNHDA, CDR2 SQIVND (reference sequence). V was clipped by 5 bases and J by 3 bases, with 13 bases between them. CDR3 DNA: TGTGCCAGTAGTGCCGCGGTGGGGTCTAATGAAAAACTGTTTTTT. It specifies CASSAAVGSNEKLFF.

The chain couples TRBV18 to TRBJ2-7; a weak D match, TRBD2 (5 bases). The CDR3 covers 15 residues. The V gene lost 3 bases and the J gene lost 4 bases, with 16 bases spanning the gap. Germline CDR1 KGHSH, CDR2 LQKENI. CDR3 protein: CASSPARDQTYEQYV. The CDR3 region has the DNA TGTGCCAGCTCACCGGCCCGGGATCAGACGTACGAGCAGTACGTC.